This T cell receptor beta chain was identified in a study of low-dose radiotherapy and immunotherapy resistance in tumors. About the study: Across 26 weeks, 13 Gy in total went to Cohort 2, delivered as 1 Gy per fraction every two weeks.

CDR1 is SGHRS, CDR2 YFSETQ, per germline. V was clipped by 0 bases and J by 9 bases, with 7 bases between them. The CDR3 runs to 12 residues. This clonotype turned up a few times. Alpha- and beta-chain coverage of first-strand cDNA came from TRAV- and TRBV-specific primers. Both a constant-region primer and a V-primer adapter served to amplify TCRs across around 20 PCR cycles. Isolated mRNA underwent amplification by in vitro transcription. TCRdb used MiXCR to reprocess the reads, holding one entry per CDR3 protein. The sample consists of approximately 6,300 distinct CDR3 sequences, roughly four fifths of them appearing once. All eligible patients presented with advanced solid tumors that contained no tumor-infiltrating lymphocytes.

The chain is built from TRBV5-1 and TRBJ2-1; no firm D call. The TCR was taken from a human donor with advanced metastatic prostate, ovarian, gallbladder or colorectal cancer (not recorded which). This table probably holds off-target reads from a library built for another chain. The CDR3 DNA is TGCGCCAGCAGCTTGGGCTGGACTGAGCAGTTCTTC. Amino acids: CASSLGWTEQFF.